These 17 T cell receptor beta chains share one sample of origin, sequenced in a study of shared clonotypes between healthy human individuals. The method was immunoSEQ multiplex PCR; TCRdb's version includes in-frame clones alone and lacks a portion of them. In the table there are a few million clones, more than 85% of which are singletons. The sequenced sample consisted of naive CD4+ T cells from PBMCs. Described subset: CD45RA+ positively selected. The source of these receptors is a man aged 18 to 30 in good health. Some clones in this sample may be carry-over from other donors' samples.

On this clone: The junction departs from the called germline gene at one end, perhaps through a read error. The rearrangement joins TRBV5-4 to TRBJ2-1, with TRBD2 matching over 14 bases. Per the germline V gene, CDR1 is SGHNT and CDR2 is YYREEE (reference sequence). CDR3 length: 15 amino acids. Written as DNA, the CDR3 is TGTGCCAACAGCGAGGGACTAGCGGGAGCCGATGAGCAGTTCTTC. It is translated as CANSEGLAGADEQFF.

This clone showed up just once. CDR3: CASSGPGTSGETQYF. The CDR3 bases are TGTGCCAGTAGTGGGCCTGGGACCTCGGGGGAGACCCAGTACTTC. V usage is TRBV19 and J usage is TRBJ2-5; possibly TRBD1 or TRBD2 for D (5 bases each). This CDR3 has 15 amino acids. V lost 5 bases, J lost 5 bases, and 18 bases lay in between. Germline CDR1 and CDR2: LNHDA and SQIVND (reference sequence).

The chain employs TRBV7-2 and TRBJ2-7; TRBD1 aligns across 7 bases. Per the germline V gene, CDR1 is SGHTA and CDR2 is FQGNSA. V shed 5 bases, J shed 3 bases, and the junction held 7 bases outside the gene matches. CDR3 length equals 14 residues. The CDR3 DNA is TGTGCCAGCAGCCCTCGGGACAGCATCTACGAGCAGTACTTC. This gives the protein CASSPRDSIYEQYF.

The gene calls are TRBV6-1 and TRBJ1-5; perhaps TRBD1 as D (5 bases). V shed 6 bases and J shed 9 bases, with 18 bases lying between them. The CDR3 runs to 14 residues. CDR1 is MNHNS, CDR2 SASEGT, per germline. The CDR3 DNA reads as TGTGCCAGCAGGGGGGGAGGGGCGGTTGGGCCCCAGCATTTT. Its translation: CASRGGGAVGPQHF.

Worth noting for this clone: The same CDR3 can be traced to other DNA sequences in this sample. The V and J genes are TRBV7-2 and TRBJ1-1, with unresolved D. The germline CDR1 and CDR2 sequences are SGHTA and FQGNSA. The CDR3 is made up of 13 amino acids. The V end lost 3 bases, the J end lost 1 base, and 6 bases lay between the germline ends. The CDR3 region is CASSLWGNTEAFF. The DNA for the CDR3 is TGTGCCAGCAGCTTGTGGGGGAACACTGAAGCTTTCTTT. Filled out from reference TRBV7-2 and TRBJ1-1, the complete variable domain reads GAGVSQSPSNKVTEKGKDVELRCDPISGHTALYWYRQSLGQGLEFLIYFQGNSAPDKSGLPSDRFSAERTGGSVSTLTIQRTQQEDSAVYLCASSLWGNTEAFFGQGTRLTVV.

As concerns this clone: Within the sample, other DNA sequences also encode this same CDR3. The gene calls are TRBV5-1 and TRBJ1-4; the match to TRBD1 covers 10 bases. This CDR3 is 14 amino acids long. From germline, CDR1 is SGHRS and CDR2 YFSETQ. The V segment lost 3 bases and the J segment 6 bases; nucleotides outside the gene matches: 2. The CDR3 here is CASSSGTGDEKLFF. Here the CDR3 DNA reads TGCGCCAGCAGCTCGGGGACAGGGGATGAAAAACTGTTTTTT. Filled out from reference TRBV5-1 and TRBJ1-4, the complete variable domain reads KAGVTQTPRYLIKTRGQQVTLSCSPISGHRSVSWYQQTPGQGLQFLFEYFSETQRNKGNFPGRFSGRQFSNSRSEMNVSTLELGDSALYLCASSSGTGDEKLFFGSGTQLSVL.

The genes are TRBV5-1 and TRBJ1-4, with no clear D. Germline loops: CDR1 SGHRS, CDR2 YFSETQ. The CDR3 extends over 13 amino acids. Between the trimmed V and J ends, which lost 7 bases and 3 bases, there was a span of 10 bases. The CDR3 reads CASRAAPNEKLFF. DNA of the CDR3: TGCGCCAGCCGAGCCGCGCCTAATGAAAAACTGTTTTTT.

The sample holds one count of this clone. The same CDR3 can be traced to other DNA sequences in this sample. The V gene is TRBV4-1, the J gene TRBJ1-3, with unresolved D. Trimming pared 1 base from V and 4 bases from J, leaving 8 bases between. There are 14 residues in the CDR3. Germline values: CDR1 MGHRA, CDR2 YSYEKL. The CDR3 sequence: CASSQVGSGNTIYF. In nucleotides, the CDR3 is TGCGCCAGCAGCCAAGTAGGGTCCGGAAACACCATATATTTT.

Concerning this clone: Its ends do not fully match the called genes, so a read error is possible. This sequence joins TRBV5-4 and TRBJ2-7, with D possibly called TRBD1 or TRBD2 (6 bases each). CDR1 SGHNT and CDR2 YYREEE come from the germline V gene (reference sequence). CDR3 length: 13 amino acids. The CDR3 here is CASSLGGHYEQYF. Written as DNA, the CDR3 is TGTGCCAGCAGTTTGGGGGGACACTACGAGCAGTACTTC.

A note on this clone: Within the sample, other DNA sequences also encode this same CDR3. V usage is TRBV12-5 and J usage is TRBJ1-2; 9 nucleotides align to TRBD1. V lost 5 bases, J lost 7 bases, and 5 bases stayed unmatched. The CDR3 spans 13 residues. The germline V gene has CDR1 LGHNT and CDR2 FRNRAP. The CDR3 loop is CASGPDRGGGYTF. In DNA, the CDR3 is TGTGCTAGTGGTCCCGACAGGGGGGGTGGCTACACCTTC.

The rearrangement joins TRBV7-6 to TRBJ2-5; no reliable D call. The CDR3 loop spans 15 amino acids. Trimming removed 5 bases from V and 0 bases from J, with 13 bases in between. Germline CDR1 is SGHVS and CDR2 is FNYEAQ. This CDR3 is CASSPTAEYQETQYF. The CDR3 DNA sequence: TGTGCCAGCAGCCCTACCGCAGAGTACCAAGAGACCCAGTACTTC.

The chain carries TRBV28 and TRBJ1-5; D remains ambiguous. The CDR3 loop spans 15 amino acids. Per germline, CDR1 MDHEN and CDR2 SYDVKM. V was shortened by 6 bases and J by 1 base, with 13 bases between the two germline ends. CDR3 bases: TGTGCCAGCAGAGTAGGAGATATGAGCAATCAGCCCCAGCATTTT. It yields the protein CASRVGDMSNQPQHF. Supplemented by reference TRBV28 and TRBJ1-5, the full variable domain reads DVKVTQSSRYLVKRTGEKVFLECVQDMDHENMFWYRQDPGLGLRLIYFSYDVKMKEKGDIPEGYSVSREKKERFSLILESASTNQTSMYLCASRVGDMSNQPQHFGDGTRLSIL.

This chain joins TRBV5-4 and TRBJ2-2; D call uncertain. The CDR3 totals 15 residues. The V and J ends lost 4 bases and 4 bases respectively, with 14 bases between them. Germline V gene lookup returns CDR1 SGHNT and CDR2 YYREEE (reference sequence). The CDR3 DNA reads as TGTGCCAGCAGCACCGGACCGATAATCACCGGGGAGCTGTTTTTT. This encodes CASSTGPIITGELFF.

To note about this clone: Other DNA sequences in the same sample also yield this CDR3. V gene TRBV18 combines with J gene TRBJ2-1, with D possibly being TRBD1 or TRBD2 (5 bases each). CDR1 and CDR2 (germline): KGHSH, LQKENI. This CDR3 comprises 15 residues. The V gene lost 6 bases and the J gene lost 4 bases, with 16 bases spanning the gap. The chain's CDR3 is CASSPSRGEYNEQFF. The CDR3 bases are TGTGCCAGCTCCCCATCACGGGGCGAGTACAATGAGCAGTTCTTC.

This clone occurred once. The DNA for the CDR3 is TGTGCCAGCAGTTACGAGGGTGTTGGGGCTTTCTTT. Its translation: CASSYEGVGAFF. The rearrangement uses TRBV6-5 and TRBJ1-1; D not certain. The V end lost 2 bases, the J end lost 11 bases, and 12 bases lay between the germline ends. CDR1 is MNHEY and CDR2 is SVGAGI in the germline V gene. There are 12 residues in the CDR3.

The chain links TRBV11-1 to TRBJ1-2; the D gene is possibly TRBD1 (6 bases). CDR3 length: 15 residues. Per the germline V gene, CDR1 is SGHAT and CDR2 is FQDESV (reference sequence). The V and J ends lost 5 bases and 4 bases respectively, with 17 bases between them. CDR3 bases: TGTGCCAGCAGCACCCGGGACACCGCTGGCTATGGCTACACCTTC. As protein: CASSTRDTAGYGYTF. Based on the CDR3 plus reference TRBV11-1 and TRBJ1-2, the full variable domain is EAEVAQSPRYKITEKSQAVAFWCDPISGHATLYWYRQILGQGPELLVQFQDESVVDDSQLPKDRFSAERLKGVDSTLKIQPAELGDSAMYLCASSTRDTAGYGYTFGSGTRLTVV.

CDR3 nucleotides: TGTGCCAGCAGCGAGGCAGATACGCAGTATTTT. Amino acid sequence: CASSEADTQYF. V is TRBV7-6 and J is TRBJ2-3, with D uncertain. V shed 5 bases and J shed 4 bases, with 4 bases lying between them. Germline V CDR1 and CDR2: SGHVS, FNYEAQ. The CDR3 is 11 amino acids.